The entry that follows covers one T cell receptor (beta chain) sequence. These data are taken from a study of cytomegalovirus exposure and HLA in healthy donors. PCR used 60 Vbeta primers and 13 Jbeta primers. Generated by immunoSEQ multiplex PCR, the TCRdb table keeps only in-frame clones and is missing some. The sample holds approximately 100,000 clones; just under 75% are singletons and the top ten take 2.6%. Material for sequencing was PBMCs. The clonotype comes from a man aged 45-65 years in good health and CMV-seropositive.

The CDR3 is CASSPEPLGVQFF. CDR3 bases: TGTGCCAGCAGCCCCGAACCCCTAGGAGTGCAGTTCTTC. The gene calls are TRBV7-3 and TRBJ2-1; no clear D. This CDR3 has 13 residues. The V end lost 5 bases, the J end lost 12 bases, and 17 bases lay between the germline ends. Per the germline V gene, CDR1 is SGHTA and CDR2 is FQGTGA. The entire variable domain, with the rest obtained from reference TRBV7-3 and TRBJ2-1, is as follows: GAGVSQTPSNKVTEKGKYVELRCDPISGHTALYWYRQSLGQGPEFLIYFQGTGAADDSGLPNDRFFAVRPEGSVSTLKIQRTERGDSAVYLCASSPEPLGVQFFGPGTRLTVL.